Listed below are T cell receptor beta chains from one sample, sequenced in a study of blood T cell repertoires in COVID-19. Only in-frame clones appear in the TCRdb table, and some are missing; sequencing was by immunoSEQ multiplex PCR. There are some 350,000 clones in the sample; around 87% occur only once, and about 5% lies in the top ten. Sequencing input: PBMCs or T cells enriched from blood (not recorded which). The receptor source for this set is a woman under 40 who had recovered from COVID-19. The CDR3 runs from the conserved cysteine through the conserved F or W. The order of the fields is J gene, V gene, clone size, D gene, CDR3 DNA, CDR3 protein. D genes are given only for firm matches. Rows may omit the clone size; those that give it use once, few, many or a size class.

>TRBJ2-5|TRBV2|few|.
TGTGCCAGCAGTGAAGGGATTGGAGAGGAGACCCAGTACTTC
CASSEGIGEETQYF
>TRBJ1-3|TRBV10-3|.|.
TGTGCCATCAGTGAATCGGGAGACAGTGGAAACACCATATATTTT
CAISESGDSGNTIYF
>TRBJ1-6|TRBV18|.|.
TGTGCCAGCTCACCAAGTTTCAGGGGTTGGGATTCACCCCTCCACTTT
CASSPSFRGWDSPLHF
>TRBJ2-1|TRBV5-4|few|.
TGTGCCAGCCCCGGGGCCTACAATGAGCAGTTCTTC
CASPGAYNEQFF
>TRBJ1-4|TRBV15|.|TRBD1
TGTGCCACCAGCGAGGGACAGGGCCTAAATGAAAAACTGTTTTTT
CATSEGQGLNEKLFF
>TRBJ1-2|TRBV19|.|TRBD1
TGTGCCAGTAGTATAGGTCCCCAGGGGGCCGGGAGGTATGGCTACACCTTC
CASSIGPQGAGRYGYTF
>TRBJ2-5|TRBV27|.|.
TGTGCCAGCAGACCTTTTGCAGGGTCACAAGAGACCCAGTACTTC
CASRPFAGSQETQYF
>TRBJ1-6|TRBV19|.|.
TGTGCCAGTAGTATTCCGGGAAGCGGCGGTTCACCCCTCCACTTT
CASSIPGSGGSPLHF
>TRBJ1-5|TRBV7-8|.|.
TGTGCCAGCAGCTTAGCGGGACTTATAGGCGGTCAGCCCCAGCATTTT
CASSLAGLIGGQPQHF
>TRBJ1-1|TRBV6-5|.|.
TGTGCCAGCAGTTCAGAGAGGGGGGGGAACACTGAAGCTTTCTTT
CASSSERGGNTEAFF
>TRBJ1-5|TRBV15|.|.
TGTGCCACCAGCGGCCCGGTTGGCAGAGGATTCGACAATCAGCCCCAGCATTTT
CATSGPVGRGFDNQPQHF
>TRBJ2-5|TRBV28|.|.
TGTGCCAGCAGTTTATTGCAGGGTAGCGAGACCCAGTACTTC
CASSLLQGSETQYF
>TRBJ2-5|TRBV3-1/TRBV3-2|.|TRBD1
TGTGCCAGCAGCCAACCGGGACAGGGGCAAGAGACCCAGTACTTC
CASSQPGQGQETQYF
>TRBJ1-3|TRBV12-2|.|.
TGTGCAAGTCGCTCCCCTGGACATGGTGGAAACACCATATATTTT
CASRSPGHGGNTIYF
>TRBJ1-2|TRBV19|.|.
TGTGCCAGTAGTATACGAGGAGGGTGGGATGGCTACACCTTC
CASSIRGGWDGYTF
>TRBJ1-5|TRBV4-1|.|.
TGCGCCAGCAGCCAAGGCGAATATAGCAATCAGCCCCAGCATTTT
CASSQGEYSNQPQHF